The T cell receptor beta chain described here comes from a study of CD8+ T cells in alopecia areata. Looking at the study overall: In an open-label trial, patients got 5 to 10 mg tofacitinib twice daily.

V gave up 6 bases and J gave up 5 bases, with 13 bases separating them. Looked up from germline, CDR1 is MNHEY and CDR2 is SVGAGI. This CDR3 contains 13 residues. Documented treatment: oral pan-JAK inhibitor, 5-10 mg twice daily. Extraction and reverse transcription of RNA yielded cDNA as the sequencing template. Method: immunoSEQ multiplex PCR; TCRdb's copy keeps in-frame clones and lacks some. The data show some 100,000 clones, 58% seen once. The study, taken as a whole, reports: Shared TCR sequences were less clear between patients than in mice, possibly partly from HLA diversity. Numerous clones, expanded in lesions, remained in scalp and blood during tofacitinib.

This clone has more than one count but fewer than ten. What it binds is not known. The input for sequencing was CD8+ T cells sorted from blood, taken at week 4, from a patient treated with tofacitinib. This sequence originates from a human donor with alopecia areata. The chain combines TRBV6-5 with TRBJ2-5, with D uncertain. Here the CDR3 reads CASSQNLRETQYF. Written as DNA, the CDR3 is TGTGCCAGCAGCCAGAACCTACGGGAGACCCAGTACTTC.